Listed below are T cell receptor beta chains from one sample, sequenced in a study of cytotoxic CD8 clonotypes in ibrutinib-treated CLL. The data were produced by immunoSEQ multiplex PCR, yet TCRdb's version contains in-frame clones alone and is incomplete. The sample records over 100,000 clones, under 70% being singletons. The source was PBMCs, collected after 24 months of ibrutinib treatment. These receptors were collected from a human donor with chronic lymphocytic leukemia. Each CDR3 is given with its conserved first and last residue. A D gene is named only where the DNA matches it firmly. Expanded clones are given a class, and other clones once, few, many or no size at all.

TGTGCCACCAGCAGGGCGTGGGGCCGCGGATATTCACCCCTCCACTTT	CATSRAWGRGYSPLHF	-	TRBV15	-	TRBJ1-6
TGCGCCAGCAGCTTGGAAGGGTATGGCTACACCTTC	CASSLEGYGYTF	-	TRBV5-1	few	TRBJ1-2
TGTGCCAGTTCCCCTAGGAACACCGAGGTAGATACGCAGTATTTT	CASSPRNTEVDTQYF	-	TRBV19	-	TRBJ2-3
TGTGCCTGGGGACAGGGGTACCAAGAGACCCAGTACTTC	CAWGQGYQETQYF	TRBD1	TRBV30	-	TRBJ2-5
TGTGCCAGCAGTGCAGGTGTCGGCTACGAGCAGTACTTC	CASSAGVGYEQYF	-	TRBV2	-	TRBJ2-7
TGTGCCAGCAGCTTCGGGGGGCGCAGAGAGACCCAGTACTTC	CASSFGGRRETQYF	-	TRBV11-2	-	TRBJ2-5
TGTGCCAGCAGGCGGAATACCGGGACAGGAGTCGAGCAGTACTTC	CASRRNTGTGVEQYF	TRBD1	TRBV28	-	TRBJ2-7
TGTGCCAGCAGCCACCGCGACAGACACCGACCTATCAATGAGCAGTTCTTC	CASSHRDRHRPINEQFF	-	TRBV7-2	-	TRBJ2-1
TGTGCCAGCAGCCCCGACAGCCCCAATCAGCCCCAGCATTTT	CASSPDSPNQPQHF	-	TRBV7-8	-	TRBJ1-5
TGTGCCTGGAGTGGACAGACAGGGGGTTATAATTCACCCCTCCACTTT	CAWSGQTGGYNSPLHF	TRBD1	TRBV30	-	TRBJ1-6
TGTGCCAGCAGTGACATACCGGGACAGGGCATGGGCTACACCTTC	CASSDIPGQGMGYTF	TRBD1	TRBV9	few	TRBJ1-2
TGTGCCAGCAGCTTAACCGGAACAGATACGCAGTATTTT	CASSLTGTDTQYF	-	TRBV7-3	-	TRBJ2-3
TGTGCCAGCAGCTTAGATACGGGGGGTCTGTATAGGAAGCAGTTCTTC	CASSLDTGGLYRKQFF	TRBD2	TRBV11-2	-	TRBJ2-1
TGTGCCAGCAGCCCCATTGAAGTGCTTAACTATGGCTACACCTTC	CASSPIEVLNYGYTF	-	TRBV28	-	TRBJ1-2
TGCGCCAGCAGTCGGATCCCCGGGACAGGTGATTCACCCCTCCACTTT	CASSRIPGTGDSPLHF	TRBD1	TRBV23-1	-	TRBJ1-6
TGTGCCAGCAGCTTTGCGCATCCTGGACAGGGGGCCTACGAGCAGTACTTC	CASSFAHPGQGAYEQYF	-	TRBV12-1	-	TRBJ2-7
TGTGCCAGCAGCTTGGAGGAGGGCTACGAGCAGTACTTC	CASSLEEGYEQYF	-	TRBV5-4	-	TRBJ2-7
TGTGCCAGTAGTCATCCGGGACAGGCTTGGGAGCAGTACTTC	CASSHPGQAWEQYF	TRBD1	TRBV19	-	TRBJ2-7
TGTGCCAGCAGTCGGATGGACCGTTTCGGGCAGCAGTATTTT	CASSRMDRFGQQYF	-	TRBV6-5	-	TRBJ2-3
TGTGCCACCAGAGGACAGGGCAGCCCACAGCCCCAGCATTTT	CATRGQGSPQPQHF	TRBD1	TRBV15	-	TRBJ1-5
TGTGCCAGCGGGACAACCTACGAGCAGTACTTC	CASGTTYEQYF	-	TRBV2	-	TRBJ2-7
TGTGCCAGCAGTGAATTTAAGGCCGGCGAGCAGTACTTC	CASSEFKAGEQYF	-	TRBV25-1	-	TRBJ2-7
TGTGCCATCAGTGAGAACTCAGGGGGGGCCTCCCGGGAGCAGTTCTTC	CAISENSGGASREQFF	-	TRBV10-3	-	TRBJ2-1
TGTGCCAGCAGTTTTCTGCCAGGGGCGCGGAACGGGGAGCTGTTTTTT	CASSFLPGARNGELFF	-	TRBV28	-	TRBJ2-2
TGTGCCAGCGCCACTAGCTACGAGCAGTACTTC	CASATSYEQYF	-	TRBV7-2	-	TRBJ2-7
TGTGCCAGCAGCTTACCGGGACAGGATTTTTACGAGCAGTACTTC	CASSLPGQDFYEQYF	TRBD1	TRBV5-4	-	TRBJ2-7
TGCGCCTCCCGGATTAGCGGCTCCTACGAGCAGTACTTC	CASRISGSYEQYF	-	TRBV5-1	-	TRBJ2-7
TGTGCCAGCGCCCGAGGGGAATTCGGCTACGAGCAGTACTTC	CASARGEFGYEQYF	-	TRBV27	once	TRBJ2-7
TGTGCCAGCAGCCAACAGGGCACGGGAACTGAAGCTTTCTTT	CASSQQGTGTEAFF	-	TRBV14	-	TRBJ1-1
TGTGCCAGCAGTTTGTCATTGCAGGGGTCTGGAAACACCATATATTTT	CASSLSLQGSGNTIYF	-	TRBV5-5	-	TRBJ1-3
TGTGCCAGCAGTCCCCCGGGCCATCCAAGTGGCTACACCTTC	CASSPPGHPSGYTF	-	TRBV6-6	-	TRBJ1-2
TGCGCCAGCAGCTTAAGAAGGGGGGACACCCAGTACTTC	CASSLRRGDTQYF	-	TRBV5-1	-	TRBJ2-5
TGTGCCTGGAGTAAGGGCGGGGGTCAAGAGACCCAGTACTTC	CAWSKGGGQETQYF	TRBD2	TRBV30	-	TRBJ2-5
TGTGCCAGCAGCTTCGCCACTAGCAATCAGCCCCAGCATTTT	CASSFATSNQPQHF	-	TRBV5-6	few	TRBJ1-5
TGTGCCAGCAGAGGCCAGAGGACTCAGCCCCAGCATTTT	CASRGQRTQPQHF	-	TRBV28	-	TRBJ1-5
TGTGCCTTAAGGACAGGGGGACGTGAAAAACTGTTTTTT	CALRTGGREKLFF	TRBD1	TRBV30	once	TRBJ1-4
TGTGCCACCAGCAGAGATTCCGCTAACTATGGCTACACCTTC	CATSRDSANYGYTF	-	TRBV15	few	TRBJ1-2
TGTGCCAGCATGGACAGGGGGCGAGTTAATTCACCCCTCCACTTT	CASMDRGRVNSPLHF	TRBD1	TRBV6-1	-	TRBJ1-6
TGTGCCAGTAGTGATGCCCGGTCGTACAGCACTGAAGCTTTCTTT	CASSDARSYSTEAFF	-	TRBV19	-	TRBJ1-1
TGTGCCTGGAACCGAGGGGGGCGTAATGAAAAACTGTTTTTT	CAWNRGGRNEKLFF	-	TRBV30	-	TRBJ1-4
TGTGCCAGCAGCTTACTCAATTCACCCCTCCACTTT	CASSLLNSPLHF	-	TRBV7-9	few	TRBJ1-6
TGCGCCAGCAGCTTGGAAGCAAGCGGGGGGGCCCGCACCGGGGAGCTGTTTTTT	CASSLEASGGARTGELFF	TRBD2	TRBV5-1	-	TRBJ2-2
TGTGCCAGCAGTTACAACCCTGGGACAGCTTCTAGCGAAGCCTTCTTT	CASSYNPGTASSEAFF	TRBD1	TRBV6-5	-	TRBJ1-1
TGTGCCAGCAGCACCGACAGGGGCTCTGGAAACACCATATATTTT	CASSTDRGSGNTIYF	TRBD1	TRBV7-9	few	TRBJ1-3
TGTGCCAGCAGTTACTCGACTGGGTCAGGGGGCTACACCTTC	CASSYSTGSGGYTF	-	TRBV6-6	-	TRBJ1-2
TGTGCCAGTAGAAGGGACAGGGTGGAAGAGCAGTACTTC	CASRRDRVEEQYF	TRBD1	TRBV28	-	TRBJ2-7
TGCAGTGCTAGACGGGGGGAGACCCAGTACTTC	CSARRGETQYF	-	TRBV20-1	-	TRBJ2-5